These T cell receptor beta chains were read from a single sample in a study of cytomegalovirus exposure and HLA in healthy donors. Clones were read by immunoSEQ multiplex PCR, and TCRdb kept only the in-frame ones, dropping some. This table holds 170,000 or so clones, more than 60% found once. The specimen was PBMCs. These receptors were collected from a woman aged 25-40 years in good health and CMV-seronegative. CDR3s leave out the opening cysteine and the closing phenylalanine or tryptophan. A D gene is named only where the DNA matches it firmly. Only part of the rows carry a size: once, few, many, or a class if the clone is expanded.

clone_size	d_call	cdr3_length	v_call	cdr3_aa
NA	NA	11	TRBV4-2	ASSHSGNQPQH
NA	TRBD2	13	TRBV7-9	ASSLRLADHNEQF
once	TRBD2	16	TRBV19	ASSITGTSGAAYNEQF
NA	NA	11	TRBV28	ASSRRDIVTQY
NA	TRBD2	13	TRBV5-1	ASSSVAGGTGELF
NA	TRBD2	10	TRBV18	ASSGAGDIQY
NA	NA	16	TRBV19	ASSATPSTGLKENIQY
NA	NA	12	TRBV5-1	ASSGSQGGSGYT
NA	NA	11	TRBV30	AWKPGITYEQY
NA	TRBD2	13	TRBV5-4	ASSLLAGGQETQY
NA	TRBD1	14	TRBV19	ASSQWTGGGLETQY
NA	NA	12	TRBV27	ASSFGEPYSPLH
NA	NA	15	TRBV11-2	ASSLDPSGILIHGYT
NA	NA	12	TRBV19	ASSPTGGNSPLH
NA	NA	11	TRBV2	ARETGQNYGYT
few	TRBD1	12	TRBV5-6	ASSSRQGKETQY
few	TRBD1	13	TRBV2	ASSAEDREFSPLH
NA	NA	12	TRBV7-2	ASSLQGFGQPQH
NA	NA	14	TRBV19	ASTPDSLSGANVLT
NA	TRBD1	14	TRBV7-9	SSSRSITGGAYGYT
NA	NA	11	TRBV2	ASSGDNQETQY
NA	NA	11	TRBV6-5	ASSYPGGGEDT
few	TRBD2	13	TRBV30	AWSVGTSGYNEQF
NA	NA	14	TRBV6-4	ASSATQVATNEKLF
few	TRBD1	15	TRBV5-1	ASSPGQGASGANVLT
few	TRBD1	12	TRBV10-3	AISRQGETYEQY
once	TRBD1	12	TRBV18	ASSGGQGVTEAF
once	NA	12	TRBV29-1	SVALGTSNTEAF
NA	NA	12	TRBV7-9	ASSLGAGDQPQH
NA	NA	10	TRBV5-1	ASSPTNYGYT
NA	NA	13	TRBV30	AWTPGGTQPYEQY
NA	NA	11	TRBV6-1	ASSEYRADTQY
NA	NA	13	TRBV5-1	ASSSAGGGEEKLF
NA	TRBD2	15	TRBV13	ASSRGVGLASENEQF
NA	NA	13	TRBV11-2	ASSTQGLLNEKLF
NA	NA	15	TRBV27	ASSLTPSRGKGYGYT
few	NA	10	TRBV28	ATARNTDTQY
NA	TRBD1	13	TRBV7-7	ASSSTGGPEETQY
NA	NA	11	TRBV19	ASSIDRGGELF
once	NA	11	TRBV11-2	ASSLNGPGPQY
few	NA	10	TRBV4-1	ASSQEREKLF
NA	NA	11	TRBV2	ASSDDGPYEQY
NA	TRBD1	12	TRBV9	ASRGQGNNSPLH
NA	TRBD1	12	TRBV2	ASSRDRDRTEAF
NA	NA	13	TRBV28	ASSLRSSGANVLT
NA	NA	14	TRBV4-1	ASSHEADLEDSPLH
NA	TRBD1	14	TRBV5-1	ASSSAGTGSYNEQF
once	NA	16	TRBV9	ASSVAWGTTGGDYGYT
NA	NA	12	TRBV14	ASSQDWADTEAF
NA	NA	11	TRBV5-6	ASSLGRVHEQF
NA	NA	13	TRBV18	ASSPSGTPGEKLF
NA	TRBD1	12	TRBV5-1	ASGQGVFTGELF
NA	TRBD2	17	TRBV7-9	ASSFRLAETNANTGELF
once	NA	14	TRBV5-1	ASSFSVALNPYEQY
NA	TRBD2	12	TRBV12-5	ASGPREGQETQY
NA	TRBD2	13	TRBV27	ASSFLAGATNEQF
NA	NA	12	TRBV7-6	ASSLAGRGHEQF
NA	TRBD2	12	TRBV2	ASSGTSSTGELF
NA	NA	15	TRBV9	ASSVGLGGALNTEAF
NA	NA	11	TRBV5-1	ASSSQLQETQY